The clone carrying this T cell receptor (beta chain) was counted only a few times. This specimen belongs to a study of blood T cell repertoires in COVID-19. Study details: From the United States, Italy and Spain came samples of acute and convalescent COVID-19. Sources were T cells, B-cell-depleted T cells, or PBMCs; the material itself was cDNA or gDNA.

V lost 6 bases and J lost 4, with 19 bases in between. This CDR3 has 15 amino acids. The germline CDR1 and CDR2 sequences are MNHEY and SMNVEV (reference sequence). Authors' processing steps: How many nucleated cells were present was estimated from reference gene primer amplification. Generated by immunoSEQ multiplex PCR, the TCRdb table keeps only in-frame clones and is missing some. The DNA was the basis for D and trimming; V, J and clone size are from that table. The sample includes a few hundred thousand clones, roughly 84% of them seen just once. Sequencing was performed on peripheral blood. The V gene is TRBV27, the J gene TRBJ2-7; TRBD1 is a possible D gene (6 bases). The TCR originated in a human donor in a cohort sampled during active COVID-19. CDR3 loop: CASRPQGPGKYEQYF. In DNA, the CDR3 is TGTGCCAGCAGACCCCAGGGGCCGGGAAAATACGAGCAGTACTTC.